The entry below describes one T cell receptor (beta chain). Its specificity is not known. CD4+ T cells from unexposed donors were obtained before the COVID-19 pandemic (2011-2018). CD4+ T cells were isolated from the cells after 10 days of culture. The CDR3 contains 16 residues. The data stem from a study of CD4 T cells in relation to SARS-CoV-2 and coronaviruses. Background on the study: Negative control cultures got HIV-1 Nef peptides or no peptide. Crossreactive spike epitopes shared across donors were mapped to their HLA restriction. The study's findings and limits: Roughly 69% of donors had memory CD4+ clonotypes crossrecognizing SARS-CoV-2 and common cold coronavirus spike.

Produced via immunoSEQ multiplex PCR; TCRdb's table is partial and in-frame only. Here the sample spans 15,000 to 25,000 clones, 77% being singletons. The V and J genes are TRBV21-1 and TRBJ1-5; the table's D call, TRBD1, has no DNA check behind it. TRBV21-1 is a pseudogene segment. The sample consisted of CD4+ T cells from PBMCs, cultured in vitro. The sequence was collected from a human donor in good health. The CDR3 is CASSKDDRGRIQPQHF. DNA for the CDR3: TGTGCCAGCAGCAAAGATGACAGGGGAAGGATTCAGCCCCAGCATTTT.